Listed below are T cell receptor beta chains from one sample, sequenced in a study of blood T cell repertoires in COVID-19. Assay: immunoSEQ multiplex PCR; the TCRdb copy retains only in-frame clones and omits some. The sample carries 65,000 to 80,000 clones, under 95% recorded once. The sample was peripheral blood. The receptors stem from a human donor in a cohort sampled during active COVID-19. The CDR3 runs from the conserved cysteine through the conserved F or W. Fields, in order: clone size, V gene, J gene, D gene, CDR3 DNA, CDR3 protein. D genes are given only for firm matches. Only some rows state a clone size, as once, few, many or a class for expanded clones.

.,TRBV6-4,TRBJ2-2,.,TGTGCCAGCAGTCCCCAGAACACCGGGGAGCTGTTTTTT,CASSPQNTGELFF
.,TRBV7-6,TRBJ2-3,TRBD2,TGTGCCAGCAGCTTGGGGACTAGCGGGGGGTTCACAGATACGCAGTATTTT,CASSLGTSGGFTDTQYF
.,TRBV7-9,TRBJ2-5,TRBD1,TGTGCCAGCAGCTTCAGACAGGGGGCACAAGAGACCCAGTACTTC,CASSFRQGAQETQYF
.,TRBV3-1/TRBV3-2,TRBJ2-2,TRBD2,TGTGCCAGCAGCCATTATAGCGGGAGAGCCGGGGAGCTGTTTTTT,CASSHYSGRAGELFF
.,TRBV28,TRBJ2-5,TRBD2,TGTGCCAGCAGGAACAGACTAGCGGGAGTGGGAGAGACCCAGTACTTC,CASRNRLAGVGETQYF
.,TRBV6-6,TRBJ2-2,TRBD2,TGTGCCAGCAGTTACTCAACTAGCGGGAGCCCCGGGGAGCTGTTTTTT,CASSYSTSGSPGELFF
.,TRBV7-2,TRBJ2-7,TRBD2,TGTGCCAGCAGCGAACTAGCGGGAGGCTTCTACGAGCAGTACTTC,CASSELAGGFYEQYF
.,TRBV7-9,TRBJ2-1,TRBD2,TGTGCCAGCAGCTCCCCCGGGGGGAGCGGCAATGAGCAGTTCTTC,CASSSPGGSGNEQFF
once,TRBV11-2,TRBJ2-3,TRBD2,TGTGCCAGCAGGGGGGCCGGGACTAGCGGGAGAAGGGGCACAGATACGCAGTATTTT,CASRGAGTSGRRGTDTQYF
.,TRBV11-2,TRBJ2-7,TRBD1,TGTGCCAGCAGCTCACGGACAGGGGTTTACTACGAGCAGTACTTC,CASSSRTGVYYEQYF
.,TRBV6-2/TRBV6-3,TRBJ2-3,.,TGTGCCAGCAGTCTCACTGGCGGAAGAGATAGGACTACTAGCACAGATACGCAGTATTTT,CASSLTGGRDRTTSTDTQYF
.,TRBV11-2,TRBJ2-1,TRBD2,TGTGCCAGCAGCTTAGGCACTAGCGGGGGGCAGTTCTTC,CASSLGTSGGQFF
.,TRBV27,TRBJ2-3,TRBD2,TGTGCCAGCAGCCAGGGGGCTAGCGGGAGAGATACGCAGTATTTT,CASSQGASGRDTQYF
once,TRBV18,TRBJ2-1,.,TGTGCCAGCTCACCACAACTAGGGGGTTACAATGAGCAGTTCTTC,CASSPQLGGYNEQFF
.,TRBV7-9,TRBJ2-1,TRBD2,TGTGCCAGCAGCTTAGCTAGCGGGGACAATGAGCAGTTCTTC,CASSLASGDNEQFF
.,TRBV19,TRBJ2-7,.,TGTGCCAGTAGTAAAACAGGGAAGGACGAGCAGTACTTC,CASSKTGKDEQYF
.,TRBV7-9,TRBJ2-5,.,TGTGCCAGCAGCTTAGGCAGGCGGGGTTCTGGGCAAGAGACCCAGTACTTC,CASSLGRRGSGQETQYF
.,TRBV18,TRBJ2-1,TRBD2,TGTGCCAGCTCACAGGAGCGGGGGCAGTTCTTC,CASSQERGQFF